This TCR beta chain was identified during a study of T cells after yellow fever vaccination. Whole-study context: Fractions of limited cellularity were prepared by means of SMART-Seq v4 Ultra Low Input.

This clonotype was seen a handful of times. The germline V gene encodes CDR1 SGHRS and CDR2 YFSETQ. The length of the CDR3 is 14 residues. Germline trimming cut 3 bases from V and 5 bases from J; bases unmatched to any gene: 8. Making TCR cDNA involved 5'RACE template switching, which added UMIs and a universal primer site. A single record per CDR3 protein comes from TCRdb applying MiXCR to the 5' RACE reads. The table includes 340,000 or so distinct CDR3 sequences, approximately 12% detected once. V and J are TRBV5-1 and TRBJ2-7, with 7 nucleotides matching TRBD2. Here the sequenced sample was CD4+ T cells sorted from PBMCs, taken 15 days after the yellow fever booster vaccination. The clonotype originates from a man between 18 and 35 years old who received the YFV17D yellow fever vaccine. The CDR3 region has the DNA TGCGCCAGCAGCTCCTGGGGGGGTTCGAACGAGCAGTACTTC. The encoded protein is CASSSWGGSNEQYF.